This TCR beta chain is drawn from a study of cytomegalovirus exposure and HLA in healthy donors. The CDR3 contains 16 residues. J gave up 6 bases and V 0 bases, and 8 bases lay outside the gene matches. CDR1 SGDLS and CDR2 YYNGEE come from the germline V gene. This PCR relied on a set of 60 Vbeta primers and 13 Jbeta primers. Method: immunoSEQ multiplex PCR; TCRdb's copy keeps in-frame clones and lacks some. Seen here are 130,000 or so clones, under 85% observed once, and the top ten hold approximately 5.5%. Overall study results and limits: Researchers catalogued approximately 160 TCR beta chains as cytomegalovirus-associated. While the bulk of TCR sequences proved rare, some public TCRs turned up in many donors.

Details on this clone: The antigen is not known.

The gene calls are TRBV9 and TRBJ2-3; TRBD2 aligns across 9 bases. Sample: PBMCs. The receptor was derived from a man in his late teens or twenties in good health and CMV-seropositive. CDR3 amino acids: CASSVAMSGGRDTQYF. CDR3 DNA: TGTGCCAGCAGCGTAGCTATGAGCGGGGGGAGGGATACGCAGTATTTT. The variable domain in full, completed from reference TRBV9 and TRBJ2-3, reads DSGVTQTPKHLITATGQRVTLRCSPRSGDLSVYWYQQSLDQGLQFLIQYYNGEERAKGNILERFSAQQFPDLHSELNLSSLELGDSALYFCASSVAMSGGRDTQYFGPGTRLTVL.